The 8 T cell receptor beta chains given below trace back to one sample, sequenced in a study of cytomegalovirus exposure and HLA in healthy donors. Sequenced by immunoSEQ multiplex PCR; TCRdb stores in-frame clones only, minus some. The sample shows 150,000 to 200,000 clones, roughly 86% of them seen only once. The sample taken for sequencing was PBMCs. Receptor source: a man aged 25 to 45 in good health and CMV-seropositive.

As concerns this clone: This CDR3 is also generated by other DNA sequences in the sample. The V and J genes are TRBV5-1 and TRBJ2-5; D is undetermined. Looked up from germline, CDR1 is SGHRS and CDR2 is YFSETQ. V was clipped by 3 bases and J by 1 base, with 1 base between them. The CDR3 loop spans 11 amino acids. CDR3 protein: CASSSQETQYF. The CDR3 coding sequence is TGCGCCAGCAGCTCCCAAGAGACCCAGTACTTC.

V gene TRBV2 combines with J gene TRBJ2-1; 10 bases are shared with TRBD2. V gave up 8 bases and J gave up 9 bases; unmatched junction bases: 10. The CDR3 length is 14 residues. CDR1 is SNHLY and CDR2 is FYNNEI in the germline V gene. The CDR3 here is CASLQREGGSEQFF. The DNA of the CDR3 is TGTGCCAGCCTTCAGCGGGAGGGAGGAAGTGAGCAGTTCTTC.

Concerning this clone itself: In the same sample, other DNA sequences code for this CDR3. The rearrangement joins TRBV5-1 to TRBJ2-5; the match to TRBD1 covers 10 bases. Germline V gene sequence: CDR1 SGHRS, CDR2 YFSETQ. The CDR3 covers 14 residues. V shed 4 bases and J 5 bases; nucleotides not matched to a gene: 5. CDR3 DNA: TGCGCCAGCAGCCTCTGGACAGGGGGGGAGACCCAGTACTTC. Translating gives CASSLWTGGETQYF. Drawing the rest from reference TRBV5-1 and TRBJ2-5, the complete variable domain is KAGVTQTPRYLIKTRGQQVTLSCSPISGHRSVSWYQQTPGQGLQFLFEYFSETQRNKGNFPGRFSGRQFSNSRSEMNVSTLELGDSALYLCASSLWTGGETQYFGPGTRLLVL.

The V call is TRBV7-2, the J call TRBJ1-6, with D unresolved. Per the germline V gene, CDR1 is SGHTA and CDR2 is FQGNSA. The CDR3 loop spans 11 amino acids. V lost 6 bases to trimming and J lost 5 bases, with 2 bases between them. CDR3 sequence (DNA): TGTGCCAGCAGAAATAATTCACCCCTCCACTTT. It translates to CASRNNSPLHF.

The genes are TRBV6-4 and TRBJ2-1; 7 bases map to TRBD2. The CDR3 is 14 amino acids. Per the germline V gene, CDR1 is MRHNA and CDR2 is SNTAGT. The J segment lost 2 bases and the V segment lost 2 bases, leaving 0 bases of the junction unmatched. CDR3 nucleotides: TGTGCCAGCAGTGACGGGGGGGCCTACAATGAGCAGTTCTTC. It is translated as CASSDGGAYNEQFF.

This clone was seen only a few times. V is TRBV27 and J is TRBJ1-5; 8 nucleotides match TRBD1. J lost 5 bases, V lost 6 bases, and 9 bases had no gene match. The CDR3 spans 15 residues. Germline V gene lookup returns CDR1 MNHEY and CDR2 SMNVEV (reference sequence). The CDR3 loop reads CASSPAGTGHQPQHF. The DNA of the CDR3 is TGTGCCAGCAGCCCCGCCGGGACAGGTCATCAGCCCCAGCATTTT.

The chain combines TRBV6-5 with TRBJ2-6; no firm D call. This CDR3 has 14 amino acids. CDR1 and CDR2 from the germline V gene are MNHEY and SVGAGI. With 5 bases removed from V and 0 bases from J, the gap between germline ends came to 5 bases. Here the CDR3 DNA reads TGTGCCAGCAGTAGGAGCTCTGGGGCCAACGTCCTGACTTTC. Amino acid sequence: CASSRSSGANVLTF.

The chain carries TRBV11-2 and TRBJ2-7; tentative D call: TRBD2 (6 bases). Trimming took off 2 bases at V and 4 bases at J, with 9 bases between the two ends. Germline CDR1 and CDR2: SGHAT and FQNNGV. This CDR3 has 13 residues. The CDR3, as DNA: TGTGCCAGCAGCTTACGGGGGACTTACGAGCAGTACTTC. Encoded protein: CASSLRGTYEQYF.